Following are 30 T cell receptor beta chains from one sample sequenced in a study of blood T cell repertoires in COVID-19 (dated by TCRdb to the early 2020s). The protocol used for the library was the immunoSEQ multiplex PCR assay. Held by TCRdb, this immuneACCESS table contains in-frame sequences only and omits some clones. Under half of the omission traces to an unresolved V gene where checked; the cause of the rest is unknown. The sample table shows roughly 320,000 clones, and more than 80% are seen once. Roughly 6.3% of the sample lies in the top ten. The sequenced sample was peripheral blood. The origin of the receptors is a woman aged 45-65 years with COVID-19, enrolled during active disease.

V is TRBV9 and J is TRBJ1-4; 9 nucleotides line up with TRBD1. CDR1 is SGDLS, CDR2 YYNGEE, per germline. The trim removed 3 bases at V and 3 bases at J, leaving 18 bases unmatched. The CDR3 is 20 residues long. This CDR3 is CASSARVRDRERVANEKLFF. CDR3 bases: TGTGCCAGCAGCGCCAGAGTCCGGGACAGGGAGAGGGTAGCTAATGAAAAACTGTTTTTT.

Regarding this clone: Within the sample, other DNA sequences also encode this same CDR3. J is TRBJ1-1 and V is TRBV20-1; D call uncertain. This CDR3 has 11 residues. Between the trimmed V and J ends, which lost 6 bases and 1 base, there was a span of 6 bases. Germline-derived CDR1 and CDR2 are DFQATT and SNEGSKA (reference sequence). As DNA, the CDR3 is TGCAGTGCAGGGAGGAACACTGAAGCTTTCTTT. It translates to CSAGRNTEAFF.

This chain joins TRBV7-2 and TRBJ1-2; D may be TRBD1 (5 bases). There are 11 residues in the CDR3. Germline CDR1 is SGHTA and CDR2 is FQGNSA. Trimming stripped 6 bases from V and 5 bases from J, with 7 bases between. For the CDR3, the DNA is TGTGCCAGCAGATCAGGGTATGGCTACACCTTC. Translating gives CASRSGYGYTF.

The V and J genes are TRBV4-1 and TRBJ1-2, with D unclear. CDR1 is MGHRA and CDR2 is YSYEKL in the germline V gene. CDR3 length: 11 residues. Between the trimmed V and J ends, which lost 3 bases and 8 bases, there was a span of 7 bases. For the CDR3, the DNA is TGCGCCAGCAGCCAGGCGGGGGGCTACACCTTC. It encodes CASSQAGGYTF.

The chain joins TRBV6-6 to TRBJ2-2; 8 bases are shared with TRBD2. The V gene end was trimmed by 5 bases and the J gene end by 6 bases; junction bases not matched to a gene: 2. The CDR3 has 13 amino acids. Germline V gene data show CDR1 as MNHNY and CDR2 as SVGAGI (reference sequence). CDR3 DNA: TGTGCCAGCAGTCGACTAGCGCCCGGGGAGCTGTTTTTT. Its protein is CASSRLAPGELFF.

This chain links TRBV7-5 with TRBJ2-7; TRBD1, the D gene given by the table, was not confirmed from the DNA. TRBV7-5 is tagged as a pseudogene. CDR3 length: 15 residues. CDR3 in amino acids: CVRSKKTNGTYEQYF. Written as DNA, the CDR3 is TGTGTCAGAAGCAAAAAGACAAATGGAACCTACGAGCAGTACTTC.

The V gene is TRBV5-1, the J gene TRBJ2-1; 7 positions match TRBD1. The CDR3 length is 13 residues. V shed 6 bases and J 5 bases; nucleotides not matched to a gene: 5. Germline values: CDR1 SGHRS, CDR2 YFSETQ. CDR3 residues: CASKQGPNNEQFF. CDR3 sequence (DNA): TGCGCCAGCAAACAGGGGCCGAACAATGAGCAGTTCTTC.

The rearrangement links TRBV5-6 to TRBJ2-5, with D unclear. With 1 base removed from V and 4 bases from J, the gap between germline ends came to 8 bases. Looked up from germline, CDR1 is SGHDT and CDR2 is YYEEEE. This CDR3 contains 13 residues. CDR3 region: CASSLRSIETQYF. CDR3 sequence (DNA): TGTGCCAGCAGCTTGAGGAGTATAGAGACCCAGTACTTC.

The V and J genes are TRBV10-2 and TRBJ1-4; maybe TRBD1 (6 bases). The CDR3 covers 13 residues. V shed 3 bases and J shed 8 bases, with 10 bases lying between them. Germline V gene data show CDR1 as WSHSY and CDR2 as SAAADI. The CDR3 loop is CASSDRGKEKLFF. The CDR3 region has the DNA TGCGCCAGCAGTGACAGGGGAAAGGAAAAACTGTTTTTT.

CDR3 sequence reads: CASSIGQGWLYNEQFF. CDR3 DNA sequence: TGTGCCAGTAGTATCGGACAGGGATGGCTCTACAATGAGCAGTTCTTC. J is TRBJ2-1 and V is TRBV19; 8 bases are a match to TRBD1. The CDR3 has 16 residues. With 3 bases clipped from V and 3 bases from J, the junction kept 7 bases outside the gene matches. Germline V gives CDR1 LNHDA, CDR2 SQIVND (reference sequence). Full variable domain (rest looked up from reference TRBV19 and TRBJ2-1): DGGITQSPKYLFRKEGQNVTLSCEQNLNHDAMYWYRQDPGQGLRLIYYSQIVNDFQKGDIAEGYSVSREKKESFPLTVTSAQKNPTAFYLCASSIGQGWLYNEQFFGPGTRLTVL.

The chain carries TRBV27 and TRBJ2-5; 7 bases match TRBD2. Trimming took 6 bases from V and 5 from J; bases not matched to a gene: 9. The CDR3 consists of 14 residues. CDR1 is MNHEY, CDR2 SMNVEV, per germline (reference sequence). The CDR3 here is CASSPGLSGETQYF. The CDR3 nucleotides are TGTGCCAGCAGCCCGGGACTATCCGGGGAGACCCAGTACTTC.

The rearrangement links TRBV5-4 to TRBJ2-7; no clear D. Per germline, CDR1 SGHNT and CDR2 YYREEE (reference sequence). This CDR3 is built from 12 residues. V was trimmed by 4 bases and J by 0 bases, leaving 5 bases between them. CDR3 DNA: TGTGCCAGCAGCCCCAGCTCCTACGAGCAGTACTTC. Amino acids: CASSPSSYEQYF.

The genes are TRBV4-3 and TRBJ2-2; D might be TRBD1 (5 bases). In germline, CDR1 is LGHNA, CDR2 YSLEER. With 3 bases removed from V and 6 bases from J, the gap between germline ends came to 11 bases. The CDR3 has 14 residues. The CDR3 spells CASSHIQGSGELFF. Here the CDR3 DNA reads TGCGCCAGCAGCCATATTCAGGGTTCCGGGGAGCTGTTTTTT.

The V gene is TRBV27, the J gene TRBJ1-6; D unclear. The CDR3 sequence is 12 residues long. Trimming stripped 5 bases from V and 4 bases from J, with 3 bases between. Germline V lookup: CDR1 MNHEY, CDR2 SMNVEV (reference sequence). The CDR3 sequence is CASSLYNSPLHF. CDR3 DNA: TGTGCCAGCAGTCTTTATAATTCACCCCTCCACTTT.

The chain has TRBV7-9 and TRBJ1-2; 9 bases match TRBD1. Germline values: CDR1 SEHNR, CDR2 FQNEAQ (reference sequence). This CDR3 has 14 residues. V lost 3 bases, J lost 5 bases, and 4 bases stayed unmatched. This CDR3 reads CASSFGQGTYGYTF. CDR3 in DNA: TGTGCCAGCAGCTTCGGACAGGGGACTTATGGCTACACCTTC. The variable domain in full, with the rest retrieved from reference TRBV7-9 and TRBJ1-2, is DTGVSQNPRHKITKRGQNVTFRCDPISEHNRLYWYRQTLGQGPEFLTYFQNEAQLEKSRLLSDRFSAERPKGSFSTLEIQRTEQGDSAMYLCASSFGQGTYGYTFGSGTRLTVV.

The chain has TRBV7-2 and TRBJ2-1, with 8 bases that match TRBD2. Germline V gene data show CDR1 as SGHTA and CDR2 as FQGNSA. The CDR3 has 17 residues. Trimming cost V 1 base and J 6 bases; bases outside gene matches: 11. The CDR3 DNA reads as TGTGCCAGCAGCTTAGAACGGACTAGCCCCTCGGGCAATGAGCAGTTCTTC. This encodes CASSLERTSPSGNEQFF.

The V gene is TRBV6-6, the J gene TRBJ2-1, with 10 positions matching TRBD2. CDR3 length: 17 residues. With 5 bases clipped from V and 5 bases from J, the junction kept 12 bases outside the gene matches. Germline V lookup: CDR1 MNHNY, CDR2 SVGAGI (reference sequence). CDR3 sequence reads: CASSPRVTLAGNNEQFF. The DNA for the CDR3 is TGTGCCAGCAGTCCTAGAGTGACACTAGCGGGAAACAATGAGCAGTTCTTC.

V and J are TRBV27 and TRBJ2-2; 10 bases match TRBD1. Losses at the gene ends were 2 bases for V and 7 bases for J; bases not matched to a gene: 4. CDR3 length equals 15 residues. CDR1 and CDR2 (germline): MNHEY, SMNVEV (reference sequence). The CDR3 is CASSLAGQGIGELFF. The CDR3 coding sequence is TGTGCCAGCAGTTTAGCGGGACAGGGGATCGGGGAGCTGTTTTTT.

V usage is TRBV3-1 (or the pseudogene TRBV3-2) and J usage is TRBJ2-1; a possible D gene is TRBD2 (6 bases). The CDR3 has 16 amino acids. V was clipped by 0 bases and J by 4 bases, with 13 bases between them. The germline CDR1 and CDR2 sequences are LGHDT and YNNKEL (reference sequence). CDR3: CASSQDLGSKYNEQFF. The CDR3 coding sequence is TGTGCCAGCAGCCAAGATCTCGGGAGTAAGTACAATGAGCAGTTCTTC.

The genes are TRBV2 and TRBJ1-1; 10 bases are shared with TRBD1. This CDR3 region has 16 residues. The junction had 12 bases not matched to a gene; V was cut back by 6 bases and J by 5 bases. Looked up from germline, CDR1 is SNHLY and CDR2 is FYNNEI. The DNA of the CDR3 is TGTGCCAGCAGGGCCAGACAGGGGGCGTTATCGACTGAAGCTTTCTTT. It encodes CASRARQGALSTEAFF.

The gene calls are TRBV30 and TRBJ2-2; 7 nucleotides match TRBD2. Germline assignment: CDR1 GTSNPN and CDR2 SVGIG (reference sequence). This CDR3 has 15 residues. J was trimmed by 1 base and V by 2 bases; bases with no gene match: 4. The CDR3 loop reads CAWSLGGGNTGELFF. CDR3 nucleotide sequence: TGTGCCTGGAGTCTGGGCGGGGGGAACACCGGGGAGCTGTTTTTT.

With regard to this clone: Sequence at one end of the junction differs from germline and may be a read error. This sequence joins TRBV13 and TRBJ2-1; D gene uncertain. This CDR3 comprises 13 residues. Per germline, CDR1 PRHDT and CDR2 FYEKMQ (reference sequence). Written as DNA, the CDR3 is TGTGCCAGCAGCCTAGGATCTAACAATGAGCAGTTCTTC. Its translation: CASSLGSNNEQFF.

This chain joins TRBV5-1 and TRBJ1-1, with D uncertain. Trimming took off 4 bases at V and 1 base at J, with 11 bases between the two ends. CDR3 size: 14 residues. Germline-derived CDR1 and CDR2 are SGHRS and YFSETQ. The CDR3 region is CASSLQASNTEAFF. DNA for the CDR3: TGCGCCAGCAGCCTCCAAGCCTCGAACACTGAAGCTTTCTTT.

The CDR3 loop reads CASSPRTHQGNEQFF. The CDR3 DNA reads as TGTGCCAGCAGTCCTAGGACCCACCAGGGTAATGAGCAGTTCTTC. V gene TRBV6-4 combines with J gene TRBJ2-1, with D possibly being TRBD1 (5 bases). This CDR3 contains 15 residues. Germline loops: CDR1 MRHNA, CDR2 SNTAGT. Trimming removed 5 bases from V and 7 bases from J, with 18 bases in between.

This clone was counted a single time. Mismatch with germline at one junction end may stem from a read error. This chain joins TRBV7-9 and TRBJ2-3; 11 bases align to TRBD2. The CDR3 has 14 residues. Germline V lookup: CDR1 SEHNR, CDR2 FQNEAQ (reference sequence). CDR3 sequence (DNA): TGTGCCAGCAGCCTAGCGGGAGGAGCAGATACGCAGTATTTT. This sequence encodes CASSLAGGADTQYF.

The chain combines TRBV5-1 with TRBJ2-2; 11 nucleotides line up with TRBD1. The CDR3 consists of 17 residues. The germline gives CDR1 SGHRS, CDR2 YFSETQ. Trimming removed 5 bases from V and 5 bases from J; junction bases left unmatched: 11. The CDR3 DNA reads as TGCGCCAGCAGTTCGGAGGGGGACAGGGGGTTTACCGGGGAGCTGTTTTTT. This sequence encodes CASSSEGDRGFTGELFF.

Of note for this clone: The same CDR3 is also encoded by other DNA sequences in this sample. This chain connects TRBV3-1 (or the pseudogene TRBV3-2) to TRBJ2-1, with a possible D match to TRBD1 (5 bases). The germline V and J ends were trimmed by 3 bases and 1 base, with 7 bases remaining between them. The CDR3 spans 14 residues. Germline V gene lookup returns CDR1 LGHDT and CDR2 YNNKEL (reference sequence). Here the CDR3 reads CASSHQGSYNEQFF. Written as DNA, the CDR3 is TGTGCCAGCAGCCACCAGGGATCCTACAATGAGCAGTTCTTC.

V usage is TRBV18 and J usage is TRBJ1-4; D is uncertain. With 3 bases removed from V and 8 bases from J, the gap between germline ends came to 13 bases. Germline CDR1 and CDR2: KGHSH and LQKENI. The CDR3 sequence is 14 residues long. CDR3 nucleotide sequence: TGTGCCAGCTCACCGACTGAAACGGGGGAAAAACTGTTTTTT. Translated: CASSPTETGEKLFF.

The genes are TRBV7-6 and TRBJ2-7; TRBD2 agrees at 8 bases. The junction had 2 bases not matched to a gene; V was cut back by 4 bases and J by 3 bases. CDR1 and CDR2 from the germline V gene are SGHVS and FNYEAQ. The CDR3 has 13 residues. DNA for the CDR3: TGTGCCAGCAGCTCCGGGACTAGCTACGAGCAGTACTTC. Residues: CASSSGTSYEQYF.

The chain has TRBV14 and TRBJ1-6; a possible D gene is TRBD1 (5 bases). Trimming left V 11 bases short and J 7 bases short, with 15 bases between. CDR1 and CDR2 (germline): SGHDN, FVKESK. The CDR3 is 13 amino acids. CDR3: CASSWGRNSPLHF. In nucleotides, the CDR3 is TGTGCCTCCTCGTGGGGCCGCAATTCACCCCTCCACTTT.